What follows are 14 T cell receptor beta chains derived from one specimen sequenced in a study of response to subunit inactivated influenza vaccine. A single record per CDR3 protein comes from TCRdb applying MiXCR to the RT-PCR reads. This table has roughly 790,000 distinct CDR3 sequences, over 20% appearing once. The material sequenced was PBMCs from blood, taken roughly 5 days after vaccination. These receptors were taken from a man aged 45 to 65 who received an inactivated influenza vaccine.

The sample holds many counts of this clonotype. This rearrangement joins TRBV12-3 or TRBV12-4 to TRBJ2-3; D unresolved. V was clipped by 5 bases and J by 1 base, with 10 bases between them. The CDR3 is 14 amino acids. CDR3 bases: TGTGCCAGCAGTCCTCATTTGCGCACAGATACGCAGTATTTT. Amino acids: CASSPHLRTDTQYF.

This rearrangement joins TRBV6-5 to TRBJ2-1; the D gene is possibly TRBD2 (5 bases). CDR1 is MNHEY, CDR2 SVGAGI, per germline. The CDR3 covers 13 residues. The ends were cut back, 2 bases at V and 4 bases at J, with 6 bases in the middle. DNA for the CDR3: TGTGCCAGCAGTTACGGACTTTACAATGAGCAGTTCTTC. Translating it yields CASSYGLYNEQFF.

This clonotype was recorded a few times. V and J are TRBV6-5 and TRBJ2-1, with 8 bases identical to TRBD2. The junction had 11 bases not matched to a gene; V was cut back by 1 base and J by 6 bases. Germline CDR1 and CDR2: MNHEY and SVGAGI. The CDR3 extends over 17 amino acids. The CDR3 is CASSYYFGQRESNEQFF. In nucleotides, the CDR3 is TGTGCCAGCAGTTACTATTTCGGCCAGCGGGAGAGCAATGAGCAGTTCTTC.

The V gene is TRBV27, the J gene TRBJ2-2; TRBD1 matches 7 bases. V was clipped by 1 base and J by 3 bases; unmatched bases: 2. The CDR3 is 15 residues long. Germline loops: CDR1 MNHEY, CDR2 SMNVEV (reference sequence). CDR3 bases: TGTGCCAGCAGTTTATACCAGGGGGACACCGGGGAGCTGTTTTTT. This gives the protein CASSLYQGDTGELFF.

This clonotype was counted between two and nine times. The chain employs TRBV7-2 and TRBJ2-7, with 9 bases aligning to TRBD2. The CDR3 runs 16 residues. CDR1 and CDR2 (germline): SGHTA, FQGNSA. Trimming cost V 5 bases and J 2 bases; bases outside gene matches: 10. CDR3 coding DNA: TGTGCCAGCAGCCCTAGTTCGACTAGCGGCACCTACGAGCAGTACTTC. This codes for CASSPSSTSGTYEQYF.

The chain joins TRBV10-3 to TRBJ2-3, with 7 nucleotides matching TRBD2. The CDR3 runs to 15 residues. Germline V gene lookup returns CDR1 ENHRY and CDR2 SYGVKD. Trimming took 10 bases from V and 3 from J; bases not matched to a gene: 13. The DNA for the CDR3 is TGTGCCAGCCGAGACGGGAGGCACGGGACAGATACGCAGTATTTT. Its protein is CASRDGRHGTDTQYF.

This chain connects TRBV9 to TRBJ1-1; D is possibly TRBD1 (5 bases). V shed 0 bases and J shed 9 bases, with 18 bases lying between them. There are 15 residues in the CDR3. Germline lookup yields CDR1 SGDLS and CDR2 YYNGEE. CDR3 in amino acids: CASSVGEGPWSKAFF. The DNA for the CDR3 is TGTGCCAGCAGCGTAGGTGAGGGGCCATGGTCTAAAGCTTTCTTT.

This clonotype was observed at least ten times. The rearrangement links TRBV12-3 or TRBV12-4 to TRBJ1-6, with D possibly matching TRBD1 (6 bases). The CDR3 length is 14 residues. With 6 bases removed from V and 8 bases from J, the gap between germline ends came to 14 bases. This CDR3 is CASSPDSYYSPLHF. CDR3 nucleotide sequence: TGTGCCAGCAGCCCGGACAGTTATTATTCACCCCTCCACTTT.

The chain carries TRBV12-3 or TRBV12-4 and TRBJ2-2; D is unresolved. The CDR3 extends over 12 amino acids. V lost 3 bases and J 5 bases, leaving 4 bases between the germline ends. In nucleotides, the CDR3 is TGTGCCAGCAGTTTTTTTACCGGGGAGCTGTTTTTT. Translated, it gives CASSFFTGELFF.

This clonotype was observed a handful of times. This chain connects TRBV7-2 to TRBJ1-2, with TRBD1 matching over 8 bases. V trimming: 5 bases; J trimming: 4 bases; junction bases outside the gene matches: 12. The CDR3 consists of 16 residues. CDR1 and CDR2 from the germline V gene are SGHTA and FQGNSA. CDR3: CASSLRIQGDVYGYTF. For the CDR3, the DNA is TGTGCCAGCAGCCTAAGGATACAGGGGGATGTCTATGGCTACACCTTC.

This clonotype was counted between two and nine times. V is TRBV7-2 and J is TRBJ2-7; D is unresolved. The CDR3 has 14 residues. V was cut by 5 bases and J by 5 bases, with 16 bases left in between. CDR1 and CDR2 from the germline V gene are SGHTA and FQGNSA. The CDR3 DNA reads TGTGCCAGCAGCCCTCTCGGCACGAGTCACGAGCAGTACTTC. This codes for CASSPLGTSHEQYF.

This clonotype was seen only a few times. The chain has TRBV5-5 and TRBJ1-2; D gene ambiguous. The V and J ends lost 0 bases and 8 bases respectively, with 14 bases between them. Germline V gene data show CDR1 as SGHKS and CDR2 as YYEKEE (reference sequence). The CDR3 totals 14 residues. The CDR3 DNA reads TGTGCCAGCAGCTTGGACCTAAGGCCAGGCGGCTACACCTTC. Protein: CASSLDLRPGGYTF.

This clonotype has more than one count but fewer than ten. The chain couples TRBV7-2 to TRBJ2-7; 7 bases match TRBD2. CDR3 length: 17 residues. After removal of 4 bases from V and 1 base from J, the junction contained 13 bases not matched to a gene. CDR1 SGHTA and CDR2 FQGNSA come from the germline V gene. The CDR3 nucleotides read TGTGCCAGCAGCTCCATGGGGGGAGGGAAAGCTTCCTACGAGCAGTACTTC. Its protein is CASSSMGGGKASYEQYF. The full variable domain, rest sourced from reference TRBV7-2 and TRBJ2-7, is GAGVSQSPSNKVTEKGKDVELRCDPISGHTALYWYRQSLGQGLEFLIYFQGNSAPDKSGLPSDRFSAERTGGSVSTLTIQRTQQEDSAVYLCASSSMGGGKASYEQYFGPGTRLTVT.

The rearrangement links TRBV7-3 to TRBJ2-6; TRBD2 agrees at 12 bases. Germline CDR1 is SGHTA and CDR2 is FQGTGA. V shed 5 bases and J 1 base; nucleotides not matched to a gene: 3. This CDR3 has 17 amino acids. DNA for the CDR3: TGTGCCAGCAGCGCGACTAGCGGGAGTTCTGGGGCCAACGTCCTGACTTTC. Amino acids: CASSATSGSSGANVLTF. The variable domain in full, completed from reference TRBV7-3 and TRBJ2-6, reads GAGVSQTPSNKVTEKGKYVELRCDPISGHTALYWYRQSLGQGPEFLIYFQGTGAADDSGLPNDRFFAVRPEGSVSTLKIQRTERGDSAVYLCASSATSGSSGANVLTFGAGSRLTVL.